A selection of T cell receptor beta chains follows, all from one sample in a study of cytomegalovirus exposure and HLA in healthy donors. Sequencing used immunoSEQ multiplex PCR; TCRdb keeps in-frame clones, though not all of them. The sample consists of 60,000 to 80,000 clones, roughly two thirds of them appearing once. Input material: PBMCs. The receptors were gathered from a man aged 25 to 40 in good health and CMV-seronegative. Both conserved end residues are part of each CDR3. D genes are given only for firm matches. Clone size, where shown, is once, few, many, or a class for clones that have expanded.

>.|.|TRBJ1-2|12|TRBV25-1
CASSEGSYGYTF
TGTGCCAGCAGTGAGGGCAGCTATGGCTACACCTTC
>once|.|TRBJ1-6|16|TRBV25-1
CASSESPPAGNSPLHF
TGTGCCAGCAGTGAATCCCCTCCAGCAGGAAATTCACCCCTCCACTTT
>.|.|TRBJ2-5|14|TRBV5-1
CASSPSAGWETQYF
TGCGCCAGCAGCCCAAGTGCGGGGTGGGAGACCCAGTACTTC
>.|.|TRBJ2-3|13|TRBV9
CASSNSNTDTQYF
TGTGCCAGCAGCAACTCAAACACAGATACGCAGTATTTT
>.|.|TRBJ1-1|11|TRBV2
CASRANTEAFF
TGTGCCAGCAGGGCGAACACTGAAGCTTTCTTT
>.|.|TRBJ2-5|15|TRBV7-8
CASSLAGQTQETQYF
TGTGCCAGCAGCTTAGCGGGACAAACCCAAGAGACCCAGTACTTC
>few|.|TRBJ1-2|16|TRBV4-1
CASSQPSRREGYGYTF
TGCGCCAGCAGCCAACCCTCCCGACGCGAGGGCTATGGCTACACCTTC
>.|.|TRBJ2-5|14|TRBV27
CASSFLTAQETQYF
TGTGCCAGCAGTTTTTTGACAGCTCAAGAGACCCAGTACTTC
>.|TRBD1|TRBJ2-7|15|TRBV7-2
CASSLFGQGPYEQYF
TGTGCCAGCAGCCTATTTGGACAGGGGCCCTACGAGCAGTACTTC
>.|.|TRBJ1-1|12|TRBV7-9
CASSPRDTEAFF
TGTGCCAGCAGCCCACGGGACACTGAAGCTTTCTTT
>.|TRBD1|TRBJ2-2|18|TRBV7-2
CASSLRDRRDPNTGELFF
TGTGCCAGCAGCCTCCGGGACAGGAGGGATCCGAACACCGGGGAGCTGTTTTTT
>.|.|TRBJ2-7|16|TRBV7-9
CASSLYPDPGAYEQYF
TGTGCCAGCAGCTTATATCCGGACCCGGGAGCCTACGAGCAGTACTTC
>.|TRBD1|TRBJ1-6|12|TRBV30
CAWDRVNSPLHF
TGTGCCTGGGACAGGGTAAATTCACCCCTCCACTTT
>.|.|TRBJ2-3|16|TRBV7-2
CASRSSWGASTDTQYF
TGTGCCAGCAGGTCATCCTGGGGCGCAAGCACAGATACGCAGTATTTT
>few|.|TRBJ1-6|14|TRBV18
CASSPRDSNSPLHF
TGTGCCAGCTCACCGAGGGACTCTAATTCACCCCTCCACTTT
>.|TRBD1|TRBJ2-5|15|TRBV10-1
CASRRPRDREKTQYF
TGCGCCAGCAGGCGCCCAAGGGACAGGGAAAAGACCCAGTACTTC
>.|TRBD2|TRBJ2-3|15|TRBV10-2
CASRWGGGATDTQYF
TGCGCCAGCAGGTGGGGCGGGGGGGCAACAGATACGCAGTATTTT
>.|.|TRBJ1-1|14|TRBV27
CASSLRNLNTEAFF
TGTGCCAGCAGTCTGAGGAATTTGAACACTGAAGCTTTCTTT
>few|.|TRBJ1-2|15|TRBV6-1
CASSERRNFNYGYTF
TGTGCCAGCAGTGAACGGAGAAACTTTAACTATGGCTACACCTTC
>.|.|TRBJ1-5|13|TRBV19
CASSTARGQPQHF
TGTGCCAGTAGTACAGCGCGGGGGCAGCCCCAGCATTTT
>.|.|TRBJ1-1|11|TRBV6-4
CASSDSREAFF
TGTGCCAGCAGTGACTCCAGGGAAGCTTTCTTT
>once|TRBD2|TRBJ2-3|20|TRBV6-1
CASSEERELAGVPVTDTQYF
TGTGCCAGCAGTGAGGAAAGGGAACTAGCGGGGGTTCCTGTCACAGATACGCAGTATTTT
>.|TRBD2|TRBJ2-5|18|TRBV2
CASSVAGLAYPIRETQYF
TGTGCCAGCAGTGTCGCGGGACTAGCGTACCCTATCCGGGAGACCCAGTACTTC
>.|.|TRBJ2-1|13|TRBV6-5
CASSFGAYNEQFF
TGTGCCAGCAGTTTCGGGGCCTACAATGAGCAGTTCTTC
>few|TRBD1|TRBJ1-5|16|TRBV4-2
CASSQGGTGMVQPQHF
TGTGCCAGCAGCCAAGGGGGGACAGGGATGGTTCAGCCCCAGCATTTT
>.|.|TRBJ1-1|13|TRBV29-1
CSVEVQGDTEAFF
TGCAGCGTTGAGGTACAGGGAGACACTGAAGCTTTCTTT
>.|.|TRBJ2-7|12|TRBV7-2
CASSAQGYEQYF
TGTGCCAGCAGCGCCCAGGGTTACGAGCAGTACTTC
>.|.|TRBJ2-7|13|TRBV9
CASSVGVSYEQYF
TGTGCCAGCAGCGTAGGAGTATCCTACGAGCAGTACTTC
>.|.|TRBJ2-5|16|TRBV19
CASSETRSGGQETQYF
TGTGCCAGTAGTGAAACAAGATCGGGTGGCCAAGAGACCCAGTACTTC
>.|.|TRBJ1-2|14|TRBV7-9
CASSGIGRNYGYTF
TGTGCCAGCAGCGGGATAGGGAGAAACTATGGCTACACCTTC
>.|.|TRBJ1-6|15|TRBV6-5
CASSQEAPPGSPLHF
TGTGCCAGCAGTCAAGAAGCCCCTCCGGGTTCACCCCTCCACTTT
>.|.|TRBJ2-5|16|TRBV6-5
CASSYATLEGGETQYF
TGTGCCAGCAGTTACGCTACGCTAGAGGGTGGGGAGACCCAGTACTTC
>.|TRBD1|TRBJ1-5|13|TRBV15
CATSLDRDQPQHF
TGTGCCACCAGCCTCGACAGGGATCAGCCCCAGCATTTT
>.|TRBD2|TRBJ2-7|14|TRBV27
CASSIGLAIHEQYF
TGTGCCAGCAGTATAGGACTAGCTATCCACGAGCAGTACTTC
>.|.|TRBJ1-2|13|TRBV6-5
CASSTTVYAGYTF
TGTGCCAGCAGTACGACAGTGTATGCTGGCTACACCTTC
>few|.|TRBJ1-6|13|TRBV6-5
CASTGTRFSPLHF
TGTGCCAGCACCGGGACACGTTTTTCACCCCTCCACTTT
>.|.|TRBJ2-7|14|TRBV2
CASKTGEGSYEQYF
TGTGCCAGCAAGACAGGGGAGGGCTCCTACGAGCAGTACTTC
>.|TRBD1|TRBJ2-6|16|TRBV30
CAWSVPRGPGANVLTF
TGTGCCTGGAGTGTACCCAGGGGGCCTGGGGCCAACGTCCTGACTTTC
>.|TRBD1|TRBJ1-5|16|TRBV4-2
CAGSQEVQGRNQPQHF
TGTGCCGGCAGCCAAGAGGTACAGGGGCGAAATCAGCCCCAGCATTTT
>.|.|TRBJ2-1|14|TRBV6-1
CASSETRYGNEQFF
TGTGCCAGCAGTGAGACTAGGTACGGGAATGAGCAGTTCTTC
>.|.|TRBJ2-5|13|TRBV12-2
CASRLGQGRAQYF
TGTGCAAGTCGCTTAGGTCAGGGGAGGGCCCAGTACTTC
>.|.|TRBJ1-1|14|TRBV6-1
CASSDFEGNTEAFF
TGTGCCAGCAGTGACTTTGAGGGGAACACTGAAGCTTTCTTT
>.|TRBD1|TRBJ2-1|15|TRBV7-9
CASSSGQEEDNEQFF
TGTGCCAGCAGCTCAGGACAGGAAGAGGACAATGAGCAGTTCTTC
>.|.|TRBJ1-1|13|TRBV6-5
CASSFGANTEAFF
TGTGCCAGCAGTTTTGGGGCTAACACTGAAGCTTTCTTT
>.|TRBD1|TRBJ1-1|16|TRBV7-8
CASSFTGGRVNTEAFF
TGTGCCAGCAGCTTCACAGGGGGTAGGGTGAACACTGAAGCTTTCTTT
>.|TRBD1|TRBJ1-5|14|TRBV6-1
CASSWTGFDQPQHF
TGTGCCAGCAGCTGGACAGGGTTTGACCAGCCCCAGCATTTT
>few|.|TRBJ1-5|15|TRBV19
CASSPGQGSNQPQHF
TGTGCCAGTAGCCCAGGACAAGGTAGCAATCAGCCCCAGCATTTT
>.|.|TRBJ1-6|14|TRBV5-1
CASSLGQMNSPLHF
TGCGCCAGCAGCCTAGGACAGATGAATTCACCCCTCCACTTT
>few|.|TRBJ2-7|13|TRBV15
CATSRVVQNEQYF
TGTGCCACCAGCAGAGTTGTACAGAACGAGCAGTACTTC
>.|.|TRBJ2-1|12|TRBV30
CAWSPGYNEQFF
TGTGCCTGGAGTCCCGGCTACAATGAGCAGTTCTTC
>.|TRBD1|TRBJ2-3|13|TRBV19
CASGTGGADTQYF
TGTGCCAGTGGGACAGGGGGCGCCGATACGCAGTATTTT